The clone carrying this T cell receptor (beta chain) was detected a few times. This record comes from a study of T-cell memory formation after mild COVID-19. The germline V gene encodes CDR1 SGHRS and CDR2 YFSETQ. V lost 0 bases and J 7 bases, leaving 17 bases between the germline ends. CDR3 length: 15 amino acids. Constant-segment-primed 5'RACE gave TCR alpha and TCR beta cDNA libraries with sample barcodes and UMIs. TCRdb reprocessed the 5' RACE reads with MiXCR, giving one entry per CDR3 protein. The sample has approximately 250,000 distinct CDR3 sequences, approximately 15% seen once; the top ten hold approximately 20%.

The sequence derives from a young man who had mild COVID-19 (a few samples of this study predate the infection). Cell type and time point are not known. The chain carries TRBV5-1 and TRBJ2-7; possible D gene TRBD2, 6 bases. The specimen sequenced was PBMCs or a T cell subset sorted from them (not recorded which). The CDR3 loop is CASSLEHRTIGEQYF. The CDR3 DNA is TGCGCCAGCAGCTTGGAGCACAGGACTATTGGAGAGCAGTACTTC.